This record covers a single TCR beta chain. Original handling: Reference gene primer amplification in the assay estimated nucleated cell counts. Measured with immunoSEQ multiplex PCR; TCRdb has only the in-frame clones, and not every one. That table is the source of V, J and clone size, and D and trimming were worked out from the DNA. The table includes about 280,000 clones, under 90% detected once. These data are taken from a study of blood T cell repertoires in COVID-19. Study background: The study drew acute and convalescent COVID-19 samples from the United States, Italy and Spain. T cells, B-cell-depleted T cells, or PBMCs provided the cDNA or gDNA that served as material.

The V and J ends lost 1 base and 3 bases respectively, with 12 bases between them. This CDR3 has 16 amino acids. Looked up from germline, CDR1 is KGHSH and CDR2 is LQKENI. This chain joins TRBV18 and TRBJ2-2; D possibly corresponds to TRBD2 (6 bases). The sample comprised peripheral blood. The TCR was taken from a woman aged 40-49 years who had recovered from COVID-19. This CDR3 reads CASSPRFGRDTGELFF. The CDR3, as DNA: TGTGCCAGCTCACCACGGTTCGGGAGAGACACCGGGGAGCTGTTTTTT. The entire variable domain, with the rest obtained from reference TRBV18 and TRBJ2-2, is as follows: NAGVMQNPRHLVRRRGQEARLRCSPMKGHSHVYWYRQLPEEGLKFMVYLQKENIIDESGMPKERFSAEFPKEGPSILRIQQVVRGDSAAYFCASSPRFGRDTGELFFGEGSRLTVL.